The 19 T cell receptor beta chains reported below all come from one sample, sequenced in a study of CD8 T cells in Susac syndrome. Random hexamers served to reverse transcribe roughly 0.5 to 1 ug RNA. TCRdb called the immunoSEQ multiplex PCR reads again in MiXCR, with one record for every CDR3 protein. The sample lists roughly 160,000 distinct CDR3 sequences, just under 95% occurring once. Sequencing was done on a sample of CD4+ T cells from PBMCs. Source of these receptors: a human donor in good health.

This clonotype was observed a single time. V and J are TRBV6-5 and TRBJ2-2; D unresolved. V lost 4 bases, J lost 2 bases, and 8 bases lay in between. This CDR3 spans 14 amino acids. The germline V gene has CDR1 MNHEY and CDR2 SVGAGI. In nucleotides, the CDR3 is TGTGCCAGCAGTTGGGTACTCAACACCGGGGAGCTGTTTTTT. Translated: CASSWVLNTGELFF.

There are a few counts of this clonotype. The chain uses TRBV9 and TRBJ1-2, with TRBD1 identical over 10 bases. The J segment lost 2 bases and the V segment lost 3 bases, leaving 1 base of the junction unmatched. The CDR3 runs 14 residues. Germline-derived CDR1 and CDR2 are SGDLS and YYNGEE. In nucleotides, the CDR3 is TGTGCCAGCAGCGCGGGACAGGGGAACTATGGCTACACCTTC. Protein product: CASSAGQGNYGYTF.

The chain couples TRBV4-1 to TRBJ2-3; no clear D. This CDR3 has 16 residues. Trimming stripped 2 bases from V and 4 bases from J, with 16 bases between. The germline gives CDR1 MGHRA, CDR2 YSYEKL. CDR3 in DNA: TGCGCCAGCAGCCAAACCCTTTTCCTCGTGGCAGATACGCAGTATTTT. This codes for CASSQTLFLVADTQYF.

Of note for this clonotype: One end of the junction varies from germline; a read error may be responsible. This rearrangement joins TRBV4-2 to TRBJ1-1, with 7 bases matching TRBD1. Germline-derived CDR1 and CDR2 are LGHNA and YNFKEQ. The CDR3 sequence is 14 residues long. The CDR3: CASSRGQTNSEAFF. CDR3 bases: TGTGCCAGCAGCCGGGGACAGACGAACAGTGAAGCTTTCTTT.

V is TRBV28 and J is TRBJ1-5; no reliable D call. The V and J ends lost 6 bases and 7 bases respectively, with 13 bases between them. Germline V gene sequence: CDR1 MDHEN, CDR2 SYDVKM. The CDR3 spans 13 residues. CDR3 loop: CASSLRYTQPQHF. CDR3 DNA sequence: TGTGCCAGCAGCCTGAGGTACACCCAGCCCCAGCATTTT.

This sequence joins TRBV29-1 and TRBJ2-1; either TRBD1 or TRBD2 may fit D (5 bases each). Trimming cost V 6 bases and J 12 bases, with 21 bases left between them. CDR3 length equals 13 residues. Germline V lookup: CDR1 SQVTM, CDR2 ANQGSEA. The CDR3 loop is CSVPGPEASRQFF. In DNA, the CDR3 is TGCAGCGTCCCGGGGCCCGAAGCCTCGAGGCAGTTCTTC.

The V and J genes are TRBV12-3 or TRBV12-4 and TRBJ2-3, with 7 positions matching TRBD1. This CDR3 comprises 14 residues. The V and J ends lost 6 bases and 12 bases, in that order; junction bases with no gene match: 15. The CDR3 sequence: CASRVQGDSEIQYF. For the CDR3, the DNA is TGTGCCAGCAGGGTGCAGGGGGATTCGGAAATTCAGTATTTT.

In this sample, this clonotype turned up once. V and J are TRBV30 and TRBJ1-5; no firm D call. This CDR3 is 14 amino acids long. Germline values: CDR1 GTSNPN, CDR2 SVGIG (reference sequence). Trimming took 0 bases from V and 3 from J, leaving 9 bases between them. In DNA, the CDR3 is TGTGCCTGGAGTGTGGCAGGAACCAATCAGCCCCAGCATTTT. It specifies CAWSVAGTNQPQHF.

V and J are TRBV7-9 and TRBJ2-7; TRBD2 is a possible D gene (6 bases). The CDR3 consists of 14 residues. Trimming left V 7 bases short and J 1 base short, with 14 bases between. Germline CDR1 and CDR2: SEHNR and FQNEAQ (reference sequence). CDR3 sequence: CASTIRDSSYEQYF. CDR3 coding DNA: TGTGCCAGCACCATCCGGGACTCGTCCTACGAGCAGTACTTC.

The CDR3 here is CAINRDSLSYEQYF. CDR3 nucleotide sequence: TGCGCCATCAACCGGGACAGTTTATCCTACGAGCAGTACTTC. The rearrangement joins TRBV4-3 to TRBJ2-7, with 7 bases that match TRBD1. V lost 10 bases and J lost 1; bases outside the gene matches: 10. From germline, CDR1 is LGHNA and CDR2 YSLEER. The CDR3 loop spans 14 amino acids.

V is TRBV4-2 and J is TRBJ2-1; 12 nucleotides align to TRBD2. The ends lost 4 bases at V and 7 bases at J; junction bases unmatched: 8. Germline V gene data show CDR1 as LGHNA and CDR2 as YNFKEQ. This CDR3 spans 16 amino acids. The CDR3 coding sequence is TGTGCCAGCAGCCTAAGAGCTAGCGGGGGGGGAAATGAGCAGTTCTTC. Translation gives CASSLRASGGGNEQFF.

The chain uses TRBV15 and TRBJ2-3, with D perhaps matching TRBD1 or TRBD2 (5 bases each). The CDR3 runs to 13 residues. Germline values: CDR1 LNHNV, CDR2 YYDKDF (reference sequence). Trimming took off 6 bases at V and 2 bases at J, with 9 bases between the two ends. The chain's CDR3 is CATREGTTDTQYF. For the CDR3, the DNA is TGTGCCACCAGGGAAGGGACCACAGATACGCAGTATTTT.

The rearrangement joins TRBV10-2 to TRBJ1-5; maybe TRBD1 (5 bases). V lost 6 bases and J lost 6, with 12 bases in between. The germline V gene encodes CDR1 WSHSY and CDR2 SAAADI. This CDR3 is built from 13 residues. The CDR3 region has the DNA TGCGCCAGCAGGGACACCGTCGGTCAGCCCCAGCATTTT. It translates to CASRDTVGQPQHF.

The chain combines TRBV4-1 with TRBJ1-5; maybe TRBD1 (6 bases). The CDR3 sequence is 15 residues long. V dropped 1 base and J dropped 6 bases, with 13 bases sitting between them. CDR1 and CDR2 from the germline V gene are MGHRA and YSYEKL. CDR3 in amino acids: CASSQAGEGGQPQHF. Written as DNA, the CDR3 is TGCGCCAGCAGCCAAGCCGGGGAAGGGGGTCAGCCCCAGCATTTT.

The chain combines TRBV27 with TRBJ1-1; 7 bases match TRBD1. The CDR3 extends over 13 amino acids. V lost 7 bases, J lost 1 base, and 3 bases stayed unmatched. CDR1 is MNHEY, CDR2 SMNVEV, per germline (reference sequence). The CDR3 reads CASTGGTNTEAFF. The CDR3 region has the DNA TGTGCCAGCACAGGGGGAACGAACACTGAAGCTTTCTTT.

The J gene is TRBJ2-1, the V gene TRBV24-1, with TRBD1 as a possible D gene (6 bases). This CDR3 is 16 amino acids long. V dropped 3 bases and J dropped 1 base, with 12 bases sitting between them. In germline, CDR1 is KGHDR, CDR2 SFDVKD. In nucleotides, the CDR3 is TGTGCCACCAGTGATCACAGGGTTGGGTCCTACAATGAGCAGTTCTTC. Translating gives CATSDHRVGSYNEQFF.

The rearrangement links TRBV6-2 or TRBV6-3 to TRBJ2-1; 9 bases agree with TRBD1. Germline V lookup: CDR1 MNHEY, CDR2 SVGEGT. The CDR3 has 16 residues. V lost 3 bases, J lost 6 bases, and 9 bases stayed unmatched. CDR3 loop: CASSYWYRGRGNEQFF. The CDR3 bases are TGTGCCAGCAGTTATTGGTACAGGGGGCGCGGCAATGAGCAGTTCTTC.

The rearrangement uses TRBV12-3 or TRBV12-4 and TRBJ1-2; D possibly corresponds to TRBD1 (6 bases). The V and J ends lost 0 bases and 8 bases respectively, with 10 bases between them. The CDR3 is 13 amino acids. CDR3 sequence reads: CASSLAQGMGYTF. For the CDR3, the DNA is TGTGCCAGCAGTTTAGCCCAGGGGATGGGCTACACCTTC.

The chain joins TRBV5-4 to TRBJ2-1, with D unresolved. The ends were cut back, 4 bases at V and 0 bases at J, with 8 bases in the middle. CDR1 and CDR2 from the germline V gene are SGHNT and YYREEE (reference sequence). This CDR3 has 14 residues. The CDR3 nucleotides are TGTGCCAGCAGCCGGTGGGGCTCCTACAATGAGCAGTTCTTC. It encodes CASSRWGSYNEQFF.